Reported below is one T cell receptor (beta chain). Its antigen is not known. Germline CDR1 reads ENHRY; CDR2 reads SYGVKD. The CDR3 is 13 residues long. J gave up 1 base and V 10 bases, and 7 bases lay outside the gene matches. The time point was: 2014-2015 season, pre-vaccination. The data were taken from a study of follicular helper T cells after annual influenza vaccination. General study findings and limits: Each annual vaccination recalled recurring oligoclonal ICOS+CD38+ cTfh clonotypes.

Measured with immunoSEQ multiplex PCR; TCRdb has only the in-frame clones, and not every one. This table holds 3,000 or so clones, 79% found once. This receptor was taken from an adult who received the influenza vaccine. This rearrangement joins TRBV10-3 to TRBJ2-7, with 7 positions matching TRBD1. This material consisted of CXCR5+ CD38- circulating T follicular helper cells from blood, taken on the day of influenza vaccination. Subset noted: circulating Tfh, non-naive CD4+CXCR5+PD-1+ (ICOS+CD38+ or ICOS-CD38-). The CDR3 here is CATRRQGSYEQYF. The CDR3 DNA is TGTGCCACTAGGCGACAGGGATCCTACGAGCAGTACTTC.